These 29 T cell receptor beta chains came from one sample sequenced in a study of OX40 agonist ivuxolimab in advanced cancers. Sequencing was performed with immunoSEQ multiplex PCR; in TCRdb, only in-frame clones are kept and a portion is missing. The profile shows 35,000 to 45,000 clones, under 85% of them singletons. The material was CD4+ or CD8+ T cells sorted from blood, obtained in a trial of the OX40 agonist ivuxolimab. The receptor set was obtained from an adult with an advanced solid tumor such as melanoma, head and neck, liver or kidney cancer.

The chain joins TRBV5-1 to TRBJ2-3; a possible D gene is TRBD2 (7 bases). V was pared by 1 base and J by 2 bases, with 32 bases between. The CDR3 is made up of 22 amino acids. Germline V gene sequence: CDR1 SGHRS, CDR2 YFSETQ. Here the CDR3 DNA reads TGCGCCAGCAGCTTGTGGGGGGGGCTGCGGGTACGAACGGCAGGTCCCACAGATACGCAGTATTTT. Translating gives CASSLWGGLRVRTAGPTDTQYF.

This clone was counted once. V usage is TRBV28 and J usage is TRBJ1-2, with a tentative D call TRBD1 (6 bases). The germline CDR1 and CDR2 sequences are MDHEN and SYDVKM. CDR3 size: 19 residues. Trimming stripped 3 bases from V and 1 base from J, with 24 bases between. The CDR3 coding sequence is TGTGCCAGCAGTTTGGGGCGGGGGGACACAAGGGCTTTTAACTATGGCTACACCTTC. This gives the protein CASSLGRGDTRAFNYGYTF.

The chain carries TRBV6-5 and TRBJ1-2; D unresolved. Germline CDR1 is MNHEY and CDR2 is SVGAGI. The CDR3 covers 14 residues. V gave up 0 bases and J gave up 2 bases, with 7 bases separating them. CDR3 protein: CASSYSGKNYGYTF. CDR3 coding DNA: TGTGCCAGCAGTTACTCCGGCAAGAACTATGGCTACACCTTC.

The chain is built from TRBV4-2 and TRBJ2-7; D is uncertain. Germline V gene lookup returns CDR1 LGHNA and CDR2 YNFKEQ. Trimming stripped 2 bases from V and 4 bases from J, with 6 bases between. This CDR3 is built from 12 residues. The DNA for the CDR3 is TGTGCCAGCAGCCAAAAGGGATACGAGCAGTACTTC. Translating gives CASSQKGYEQYF.

This chain links TRBV7-6 with TRBJ2-7; 8 bases align to TRBD2. V lost 1 base, J lost 2 bases, and 1 base stayed unmatched. Germline V CDR1 and CDR2: SGHVS, FNYEAQ. This CDR3 has 14 amino acids. Written as DNA, the CDR3 is TGTGCCAGCAGCTTAGAGCGGGAGACCTACGAGCAGTACTTC. Its translation: CASSLERETYEQYF.

CDR3 DNA: TGTGCCAGCAGTGAAATTGTGGGGTTTATACACTACGAGCAGTACTTC. This encodes CASSEIVGFIHYEQYF. The chain is built from TRBV6-1 and TRBJ2-7; D call uncertain. Trimming left V 2 bases short and J 3 bases short, with 17 bases between. The CDR3 length is 16 residues. CDR1 MNHNS and CDR2 SASEGT come from the germline V gene.

This chain joins TRBV11-2 and TRBJ1-4; D remains unclear. CDR1 and CDR2 from the germline V gene are SGHAT and FQNNGV. The CDR3 loop spans 14 amino acids. Trimming removed 1 base at V and 8 bases at J, with 11 bases between. CDR3 coding DNA: TGTGCCAGCAGCTTAGCGCCCGTGGGCGAAAAACTGTTTTTT. It is translated as CASSLAPVGEKLFF.

The chain couples TRBV27 to TRBJ1-1; D not resolved. Germline V lookup: CDR1 MNHEY, CDR2 SMNVEV (reference sequence). V lost 2 bases to trimming and J lost 1 base, with 5 bases between them. This CDR3 is built from 13 residues. CDR3 nucleotides: TGTGCCAGCAGTTTAGGGCAGAACACTGAAGCTTTCTTT. It is translated as CASSLGQNTEAFF.

The chain combines TRBV30 with TRBJ2-3, with a weak D call TRBD1 (5 bases). The V gene lost 0 bases and the J gene lost 5 bases, with 9 bases spanning the gap. Germline V gene sequence: CDR1 GTSNPN, CDR2 SVGIG (reference sequence). This CDR3 comprises 13 residues. CDR3 bases: TGTGCCTGGAGTGTGGTAAGGGGAGATACGCAGTATTTT. Encoded protein: CAWSVVRGDTQYF.

This chain joins TRBV7-2 and TRBJ2-1, with a weak D call TRBD1 (6 bases). Germline CDR1 is SGHTA and CDR2 is FQGNSA. Between the trimmed V and J ends, which lost 7 bases and 8 bases, there was a span of 12 bases. The length of the CDR3 is 12 residues. The CDR3 DNA reads as TGTGCCAGCAACCAGGGGTTCCATGAGCAGTTCTTC. Its protein is CASNQGFHEQFF. Variable domain in full (rest from reference TRBV7-2 and TRBJ2-1): GAGVSQSPSNKVTEKGKDVELRCDPISGHTALYWYRQSLGQGLEFLIYFQGNSAPDKSGLPSDRFSAERTGGSVSTLTIQRTQQEDSAVYLCASNQGFHEQFFGPGTRLTVL.

This sequence joins TRBV29-1 and TRBJ2-7, with 8 bases that match TRBD2. CDR1 is SQVTM and CDR2 is ANQGSEA in the germline V gene. Trimming took 5 bases from V and 0 from J; bases not matched to a gene: 3. This CDR3 has 13 amino acids. Here the CDR3 DNA reads TGCAGCGTTTTACTAGCGGACTCCTACGAGCAGTACTTC. Translating it yields CSVLLADSYEQYF.

The chain has TRBV2 and TRBJ1-1, with TRBD1 as a possible D gene (5 bases). Germline lookup yields CDR1 SNHLY and CDR2 FYNNEI. The V end lost 10 bases, the J end lost 6 bases, and 27 bases lay between the germline ends. CDR3 length: 16 amino acids. DNA of the CDR3: TGTGCCACCTCCGGGCAGCCCCTTATCTCAGGGTCTGAAGCTTTCTTT. It is translated as CATSGQPLISGSEAFF. Complete variable domain (other parts from reference TRBV2 and TRBJ1-1): EPEVTQTPSHQVTQMGQEVILRCVPISNHLYFYWYRQILGQKVEFLVSFYNNEISEKSEIFDDQFSVERPDGSNFTLKIRSTKLEDSAMYFCATSGQPLISGSEAFFGQGTRLTVV.

By share of the sample, this clone is medium-sized. J is TRBJ1-1 and V is TRBV5-5; D call uncertain. The CDR3 runs 11 residues. Between the trimmed V and J ends, which lost 4 bases and 8 bases, there was a span of 9 bases. The germline V gene has CDR1 SGHKS and CDR2 YYEKEE (reference sequence). CDR3: CASSREGEAFF. The DNA of the CDR3 is TGTGCCAGCAGCCGAGAGGGAGAAGCTTTCTTT.

This chain links TRBV10-3 with TRBJ2-6; D is possibly TRBD1 (5 bases). Germline V CDR1 and CDR2: ENHRY, SYGVKD. With 2 bases removed from V and 0 bases from J, the gap between germline ends came to 23 bases. The CDR3 consists of 21 residues. The CDR3 sequence is CAISERWVGLGASSGANVLTF. In DNA, the CDR3 is TGTGCCATCAGTGAGAGGTGGGTGGGTCTAGGGGCAAGCTCTGGGGCCAACGTCCTGACTTTC.

The chain has TRBV2 and TRBJ2-1, with 9 positions matching TRBD2. The CDR3 extends over 15 amino acids. Germline CDR1 is SNHLY and CDR2 is FYNNEI. Trimming removed 8 bases from V and 7 bases from J; junction bases left unmatched: 12. CDR3 nucleotide sequence: TGTGCCAGCGTTCAGGAAGGGACTAGCCTTAATGAGCAGTTCTTC. Translating gives CASVQEGTSLNEQFF.

This clone was observed a few times. This chain joins TRBV11-3 and TRBJ1-1; D is ambiguous. The CDR3 spans 13 residues. Deletions cut 3 bases from V and 7 bases from J, with 12 bases between. CDR1 is SGHNT and CDR2 is YENEEA in the germline V gene. This CDR3 is CASSFSPNGEAFF. The DNA of the CDR3 is TGTGCCAGCAGCTTTAGTCCTAACGGTGAAGCTTTCTTT.

About this clone: The same CDR3 can be traced to other DNA sequences in this sample. J is TRBJ2-1 and V is TRBV19; D ambiguous. V lost 4 bases and J lost 0, with 4 bases in between. Germline V gene lookup returns CDR1 LNHDA and CDR2 SQIVND (reference sequence). This CDR3 spans 13 amino acids. CDR3 nucleotide sequence: TGTGCCAGTAGTAGAACCTCCTACAATGAGCAGTTCTTC. As protein: CASSRTSYNEQFF.

The V call is TRBV7-2, the J call TRBJ2-2; TRBD2 aligns across 7 bases. Germline lookup yields CDR1 SGHTA and CDR2 FQGNSA. J was trimmed by 5 bases and V by 6 bases; bases with no gene match: 9. CDR3 length: 15 residues. CDR3 amino acids: CASRNGLGITGELFF. In DNA form, the CDR3 reads TGTGCCAGCAGAAACGGACTAGGAATAACCGGGGAGCTGTTTTTT.

This clone appeared a single time. The chain has TRBV2 and TRBJ2-5; D could derive from TRBD1 or TRBD2 (6 bases each). This CDR3 region has 14 residues. Germline values: CDR1 SNHLY, CDR2 FYNNEI. V dropped 8 bases and J dropped 5 bases, with 18 bases sitting between them. As DNA, the CDR3 is TGTGCCAGCGAGGGGGAGGAAGTATGGGAGACCCAGTACTTC. Protein product: CASEGEEVWETQYF.

This clone was seen only once. The chain links TRBV4-1 to TRBJ2-1; possibly TRBD2 for D (5 bases). CDR3 size: 16 residues. V lost 2 bases and J lost 0, with 11 bases in between. Germline CDR1 MGHRA, CDR2 YSYEKL. This CDR3 is CASSQKSGNSYNEQFF. The CDR3 nucleotides read TGCGCCAGCAGCCAAAAGAGCGGCAACTCCTACAATGAGCAGTTCTTC.

The rearrangement links TRBV28 to TRBJ1-5, with D uncertain. V was trimmed by 8 bases and J by 1 base, leaving 9 bases between them. Germline assignment: CDR1 MDHEN and CDR2 SYDVKM. This CDR3 is built from 13 residues. In DNA, the CDR3 is TGTGCCAGCGCCCGGGAAAGCAATCAGCCCCAGCATTTT. It specifies CASARESNQPQHF. Filled out from reference TRBV28 and TRBJ1-5, the complete variable domain reads DVKVTQSSRYLVKRTGEKVFLECVQDMDHENMFWYRQDPGLGLRLIYFSYDVKMKEKGDIPEGYSVSREKKERFSLILESASTNQTSMYLCASARESNQPQHFGDGTRLSIL.

With regard to this clone: In the same sample, other DNA sequences code for this CDR3. The chain employs TRBV28 and TRBJ1-1; D not certain. CDR3 size: 11 residues. Germline CDR1 reads MDHEN; CDR2 reads SYDVKM. Deletions cut 4 bases from V and 6 bases from J, with 6 bases between. The CDR3 is CASSSPPEAFF. The CDR3 DNA is TGTGCCAGCAGTTCGCCCCCTGAAGCTTTCTTT.

The V call is TRBV14, the J call TRBJ2-3, with 9 bases lining up with TRBD2. Germline V gene lookup returns CDR1 SGHDN and CDR2 FVKESK. The ends lost 1 base at V and 2 bases at J; junction bases unmatched: 1. The CDR3 spans 15 residues. The CDR3 spells CASSQVAGVTDTQYF. The CDR3 nucleotides read TGTGCCAGCAGCCAAGTAGCGGGAGTCACAGATACGCAGTATTTT.

The chain employs TRBV5-6 and TRBJ2-3, with TRBD1 matching 8 bases. From germline, CDR1 is SGHDT and CDR2 YYEEEE. The trim removed 6 bases at V and 5 bases at J, leaving 5 bases unmatched. The CDR3 totals 13 residues. In DNA, the CDR3 is TGTGCCAGCACCTCCAGGGGGCTAGATACGCAGTATTTT. The encoded protein is CASTSRGLDTQYF.

The chain employs TRBV7-9 and TRBJ2-7, with 7 bases lining up with TRBD2. This CDR3 has 13 amino acids. V dropped 11 bases and J dropped 2; count of bases not matched to a gene: 9. Germline V CDR1 and CDR2: SEHNR, FQNEAQ (reference sequence). DNA of the CDR3: TGTGCCGGGGCGGGAGAGGGCCCCTACGAGCAGTACTTC. It translates to CAGAGEGPYEQYF.

This clone was seen once. This chain joins TRBV10-2 and TRBJ1-1, with no clear D. The germline V gene encodes CDR1 WSHSY and CDR2 SAAADI. The CDR3 is 11 amino acids. V was cut by 2 bases and J by 9 bases, with 7 bases left in between. The DNA of the CDR3 is TGCGCCAGCAGTGAGGGACTTAAAGCTTTCTTT. This translates into CASSEGLKAFF.

The chain uses TRBV5-6 and TRBJ1-1; TRBD1 is a possible D gene (6 bases). Germline V gives CDR1 SGHDT, CDR2 YYEEEE. The CDR3 sequence is 15 residues long. V shed 2 bases and J shed 5 bases, with 16 bases lying between them. CDR3 region: CASSFRTGAQTEAFF. The CDR3 coding sequence is TGTGCCAGCAGCTTCCGAACGGGGGCGCAAACTGAAGCTTTCTTT.

This chain joins TRBV2 and TRBJ1-2; D remains ambiguous. CDR1 SNHLY and CDR2 FYNNEI come from the germline V gene. The CDR3 extends over 15 amino acids. Trimming pared 2 bases from V and 6 bases from J, leaving 16 bases between. The CDR3 region is CASSEYTDFTDGYTF. As DNA, the CDR3 is TGTGCCAGCAGTGAATACACAGACTTTACTGATGGCTACACCTTC.

This chain links TRBV7-6 with TRBJ2-1; 8 bases match TRBD1. This CDR3 is 19 amino acids long. In germline, CDR1 is SGHVS, CDR2 FNYEAQ. Germline trimming cut 2 bases from V and 5 bases from J; bases unmatched to any gene: 17. The CDR3 loop reads CASSLTTSLGTGKDNEQFF. For the CDR3, the DNA is TGTGCCAGCAGCTTAACCACTTCCCTTGGGACAGGAAAGGACAATGAGCAGTTCTTC.